This T cell receptor beta chain appears in the sequencing data of a study of shared clonotypes between healthy human individuals. TCRdb's table, derived via immunoSEQ multiplex PCR, lists solely in-frame clones and lacks some. The table records some 700,000 clones, about 92% of them present only once. V was trimmed by 8 bases and J by 1 base, leaving 14 bases between them. Germline CDR1 reads LNHDA; CDR2 reads SQIVND (reference sequence). This CDR3 spans 14 amino acids. The chain recombines TRBV19 with TRBJ1-1, with D perhaps TRBD1 (5 bases). The sequence came from a man younger than 35 in good health. Some clones in this sample may be carry-over from other donors' samples. Material for sequencing was memory CD8+ T cells from PBMCs. Subset: CD45RO+ cells pooled with CCR7-negative TemRA cells. The CDR3 DNA follows: TGTGCCAGTGGGGGGTTTGCGGGGAACACTGAAGCTTTCTTT. Amino acid sequence: CASGGFAGNTEAFF. The entire variable domain, with the rest obtained from reference TRBV19 and TRBJ1-1, is as follows: DGGITQSPKYLFRKEGQNVTLSCEQNLNHDAMYWYRQDPGQGLRLIYYSQIVNDFQKGDIAEGYSVSREKKESFPLTVTSAQKNPTAFYLCASGGFAGNTEAFFGQGTRLTVV.